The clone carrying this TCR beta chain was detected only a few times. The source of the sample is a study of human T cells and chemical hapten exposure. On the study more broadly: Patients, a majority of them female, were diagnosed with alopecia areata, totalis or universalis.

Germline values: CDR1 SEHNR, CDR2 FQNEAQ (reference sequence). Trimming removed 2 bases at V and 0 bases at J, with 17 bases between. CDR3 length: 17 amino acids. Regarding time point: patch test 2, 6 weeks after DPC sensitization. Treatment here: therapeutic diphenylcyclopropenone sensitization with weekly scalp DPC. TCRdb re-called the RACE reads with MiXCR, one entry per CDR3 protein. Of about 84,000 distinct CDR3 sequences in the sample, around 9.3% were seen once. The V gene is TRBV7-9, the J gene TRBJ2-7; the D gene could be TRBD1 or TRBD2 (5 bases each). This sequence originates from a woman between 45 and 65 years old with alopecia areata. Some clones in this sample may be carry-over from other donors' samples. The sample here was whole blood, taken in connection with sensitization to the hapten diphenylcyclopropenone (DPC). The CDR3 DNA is TGTGCCAGCAGCTTACGGGGCGGGCCTAGCAGCTCCTACGAGCAGTACTTC. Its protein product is CASSLRGGPSSSYEQYF.